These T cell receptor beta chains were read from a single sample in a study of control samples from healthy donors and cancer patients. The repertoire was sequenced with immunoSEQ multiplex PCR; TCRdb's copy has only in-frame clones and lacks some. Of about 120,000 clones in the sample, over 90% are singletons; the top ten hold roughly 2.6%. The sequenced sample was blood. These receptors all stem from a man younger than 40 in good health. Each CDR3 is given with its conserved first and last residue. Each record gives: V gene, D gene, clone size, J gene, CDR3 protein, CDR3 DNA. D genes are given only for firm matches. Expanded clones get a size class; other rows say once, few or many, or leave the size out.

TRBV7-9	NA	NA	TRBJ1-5	CASSPSGGREPQHF	TGTGCCAGCAGCCCTTCGGGGGGGAGGGAGCCCCAGCATTTT
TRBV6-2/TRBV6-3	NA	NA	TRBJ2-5	CASSYSGGRIRLQETQYF	TGTGCCAGCAGTTACTCTGGGGGGAGGATAAGACTACAAGAGACCCAGTACTTC
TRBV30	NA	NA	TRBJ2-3	CAWSWAGVYTDTQYF	TGTGCCTGGAGTTGGGCAGGGGTGTACACAGATACGCAGTATTTT
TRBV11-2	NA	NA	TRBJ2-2	CASRVQGWNTGELFF	TGTGCCAGCAGGGTTCAGGGGTGGAACACCGGGGAGCTGTTTTTT
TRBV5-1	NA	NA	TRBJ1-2	CASSATNYGYTF	TGCGCCAGCAGCGCAACTAACTATGGCTACACCTTC
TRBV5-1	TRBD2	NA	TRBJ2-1	CASSLVAGGSYNEQFF	TGCGCCAGCAGCTTGGTAGCGGGGGGTTCATACAATGAGCAGTTCTTC
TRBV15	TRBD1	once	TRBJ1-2	CATSRDRDREDGYTF	TGTGCCACCAGCAGAGATAGGGACAGGGAGGATGGCTACACCTTC
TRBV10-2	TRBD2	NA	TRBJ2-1	CASSVGSSGGINEQFF	TGCGCCAGCAGTGTGGGATCTAGCGGGGGGATCAATGAGCAGTTCTTC
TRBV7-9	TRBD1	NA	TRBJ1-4	CASSARTGTEKLFF	TGTGCCAGCAGCGCCCGGACAGGGACTGAAAAACTGTTTTTT
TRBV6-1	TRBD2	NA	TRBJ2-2	CASSEGVAGGGAGELFF	TGTGCCAGCAGTGAAGGGGTAGCGGGGGGGGGCGCCGGGGAGCTGTTTTTT
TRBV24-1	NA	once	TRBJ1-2	CATSDLAGDGSYGYTF	TGTGCCACCAGTGATCTCGCCGGGGACGGGTCCTATGGCTACACCTTC
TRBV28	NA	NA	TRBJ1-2	CASREPYTF	TGTGCCAGCAGGGAACCTTACACCTTC
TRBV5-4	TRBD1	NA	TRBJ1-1	CASSAGQGGNTEAFF	TGTGCCAGCAGCGCTGGACAGGGTGGTAACACTGAAGCTTTCTTT
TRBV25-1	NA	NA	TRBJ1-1	CASSAQAGMNTEAFF	TGTGCCAGCAGTGCACAAGCTGGCATGAACACTGAAGCTTTCTTT
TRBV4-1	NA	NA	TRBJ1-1	CASSQAAGTEAFF	TGCGCCAGCAGCCAAGCGGCGGGCACTGAAGCTTTCTTT
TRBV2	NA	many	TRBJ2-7	CASSRGSILGAPEQYF	TGTGCCAGCAGTAGAGGGAGCATTTTAGGGGCCCCTGAGCAGTACTTC
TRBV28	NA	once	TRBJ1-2	CASQVGGVRDNYGYTF	TGTGCCAGCCAAGTGGGAGGGGTACGAGATAACTATGGCTACACCTTC
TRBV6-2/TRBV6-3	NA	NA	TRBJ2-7	CASSQEIAANYEQYF	TGTGCCAGCAGCCAAGAGATAGCGGCAAACTACGAGCAGTACTTC
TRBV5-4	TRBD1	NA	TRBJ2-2	CASSPSGQTYTGELFF	TGTGCCAGCAGCCCGTCGGGACAGACTTACACCGGGGAGCTGTTTTTT
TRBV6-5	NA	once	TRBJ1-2	CASSYGGGRNYGYTF	TGTGCCAGCAGTTACGGTGGGGGGCGTAACTATGGCTACACCTTC
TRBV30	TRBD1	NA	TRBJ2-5	CAWRNRGEETQYF	TGTGCCTGGAGAAACAGGGGAGAAGAGACCCAGTACTTC
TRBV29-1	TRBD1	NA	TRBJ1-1	CSARTGGIRAFF	TGCAGCGCCCGGACAGGGGGTATTCGAGCTTTCTTT